This T cell receptor (beta chain) derives from a study of T cell responses to AZD1222 COVID-19 vaccine. Repertoires were generated with immunoSEQ multiplex PCR, while TCRdb's copy carries only in-frame clones and drops some. This table has more than 75,000 clones, about 89% appearing once. Germline V gene data show CDR1 as SGHTS and CDR2 as YDEGEE. This CDR3 comprises 15 residues. Trimming took 3 bases from V and 1 from J, leaving 14 bases between them. Material: peripheral blood, obtained on day 0 of AZD1222 vaccination. The J gene is TRBJ2-7, the V gene TRBV5-8; possibly TRBD2 for D (6 bases). The sequence was obtained from an adult in good health. The CDR3 DNA follows: TGTGCCAGCAGCTCCAGACTAGTTGTGTCCTACGAGCAGTACTTC. Its translation is CASSSRLVVSYEQYF.